This T cell receptor (beta chain) stems from a study of tissue T cells after allogeneic stem cell transplantation. Findings of the study overall: This small cohort was clinically heterogeneous, and sampling depth was a limitation.

The assay was immunoSEQ multiplex PCR, and TCRdb's table has in-frame clones only and misses some. There are several thousand clones in the sample; around 61% occur only once, and roughly a fifth lies in the top ten. About this clone: Its antigen remains unknown.

Here the sequenced sample was duodenum tissue, taken at autopsy. The source of this sequence is a female donor aged 60 or older with lung cancer.

CDR3 sequence reads: CASSPNFGGNSNQPQHF. The CDR3 DNA is TGTGCCAGCTCACCAAATTTTGGAGGGAACAGCAATCAGCCCCAGCATTTT. The chain combines TRBV18 with TRBJ1-5; D not certain. Between the trimmed V and J ends, which lost 2 bases and 1 base, there was a span of 15 bases. The CDR3 runs 17 residues. In germline, CDR1 is KGHSH, CDR2 LQKENI.